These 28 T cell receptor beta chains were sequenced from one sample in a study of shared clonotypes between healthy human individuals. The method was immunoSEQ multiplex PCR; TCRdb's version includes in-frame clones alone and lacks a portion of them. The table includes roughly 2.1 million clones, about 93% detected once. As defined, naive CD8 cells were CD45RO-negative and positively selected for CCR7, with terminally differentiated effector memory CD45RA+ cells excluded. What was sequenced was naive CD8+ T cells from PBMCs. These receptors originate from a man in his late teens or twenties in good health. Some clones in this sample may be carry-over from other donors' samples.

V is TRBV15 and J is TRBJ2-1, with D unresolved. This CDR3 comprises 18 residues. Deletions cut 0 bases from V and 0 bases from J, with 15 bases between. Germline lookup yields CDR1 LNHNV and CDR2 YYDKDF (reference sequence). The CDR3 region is CATSRDRSTRSSYNEQFF. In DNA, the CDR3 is TGTGCCACCAGCAGAGACCGCTCGACTCGTAGCTCCTACAATGAGCAGTTCTTC.

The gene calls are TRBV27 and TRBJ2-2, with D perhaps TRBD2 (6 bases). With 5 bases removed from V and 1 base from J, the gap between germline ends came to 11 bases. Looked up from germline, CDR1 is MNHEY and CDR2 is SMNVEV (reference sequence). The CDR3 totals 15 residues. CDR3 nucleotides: TGTGCCAGCAGTGGGGGGATGGGGAACACCGGGGAGCTGTTTTTT. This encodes CASSGGMGNTGELFF.

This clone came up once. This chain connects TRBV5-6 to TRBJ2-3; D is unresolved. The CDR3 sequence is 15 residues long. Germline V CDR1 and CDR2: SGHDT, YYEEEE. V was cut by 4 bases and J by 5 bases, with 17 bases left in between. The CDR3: CASSPRGRRLDTQYF. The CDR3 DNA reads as TGTGCCAGCAGCCCCCGTGGCCGCAGGCTAGATACGCAGTATTTT. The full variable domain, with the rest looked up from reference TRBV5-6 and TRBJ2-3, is DAGVTQSPTHLIKTRGQQVTLRCSPKSGHDTVSWYQQALGQGPQFIFQYYEEEERQRGNFPDRFSGHQFPNYSSELNVNALLLGDSALYLCASSPRGRRLDTQYFGPGTRLTVL.

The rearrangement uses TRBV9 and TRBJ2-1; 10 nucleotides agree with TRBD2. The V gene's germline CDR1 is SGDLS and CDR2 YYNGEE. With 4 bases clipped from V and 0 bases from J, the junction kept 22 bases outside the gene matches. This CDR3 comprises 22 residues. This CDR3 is CASSHTPVQREGQGASYNEQFF. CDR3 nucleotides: TGTGCCAGCAGCCATACCCCGGTGCAGCGGGAGGGCCAGGGGGCCTCCTACAATGAGCAGTTCTTC.

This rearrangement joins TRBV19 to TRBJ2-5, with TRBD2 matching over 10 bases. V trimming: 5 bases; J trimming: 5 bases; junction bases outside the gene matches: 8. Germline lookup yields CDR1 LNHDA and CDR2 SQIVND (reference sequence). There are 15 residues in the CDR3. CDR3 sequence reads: CASSPGTSVSETQYF. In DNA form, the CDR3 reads TGTGCCAGTAGTCCCGGGACTAGCGTGTCGGAGACCCAGTACTTC.

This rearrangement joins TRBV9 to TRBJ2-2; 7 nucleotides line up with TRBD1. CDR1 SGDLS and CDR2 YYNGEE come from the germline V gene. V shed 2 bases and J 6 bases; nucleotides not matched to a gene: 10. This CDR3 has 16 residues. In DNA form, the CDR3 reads TGTGCCAGCAGCGTCCCGAAAGACAGGGAACCCGGGGAGCTGTTTTTT. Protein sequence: CASSVPKDREPGELFF.

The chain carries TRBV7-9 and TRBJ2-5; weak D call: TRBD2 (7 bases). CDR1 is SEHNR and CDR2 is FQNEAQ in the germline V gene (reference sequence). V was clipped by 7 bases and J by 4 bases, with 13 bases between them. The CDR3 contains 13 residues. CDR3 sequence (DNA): TGTGCCAGCAACCAGGGAGGGGGAGAGACCCAGTACTTC. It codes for CASNQGGGETQYF.

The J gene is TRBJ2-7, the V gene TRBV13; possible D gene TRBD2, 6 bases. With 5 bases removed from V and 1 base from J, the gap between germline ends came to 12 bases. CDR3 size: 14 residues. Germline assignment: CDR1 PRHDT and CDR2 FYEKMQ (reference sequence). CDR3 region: CASSLPGESYEQYF. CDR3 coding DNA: TGTGCCAGCAGCCTACCGGGAGAGTCCTACGAGCAGTACTTC.

CDR3 in DNA: TGCGCCAGCAGCTTGGGGCCGGGGATGAACACTGAAGCTTTCTTT. Translating gives CASSLGPGMNTEAFF. The V gene is TRBV5-1, the J gene TRBJ1-1; D not resolved. Germline V gives CDR1 SGHRS, CDR2 YFSETQ. V lost 0 bases, J lost 0 bases, and 9 bases lay in between. The CDR3 has 15 amino acids.

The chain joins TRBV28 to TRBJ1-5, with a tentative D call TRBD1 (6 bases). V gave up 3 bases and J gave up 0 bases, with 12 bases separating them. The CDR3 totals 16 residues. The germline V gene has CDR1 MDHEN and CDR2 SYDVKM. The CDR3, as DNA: TGTGCCAGCAGTTTCGAGGACAGTGGTAGCAATCAGCCCCAGCATTTT. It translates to CASSFEDSGSNQPQHF.

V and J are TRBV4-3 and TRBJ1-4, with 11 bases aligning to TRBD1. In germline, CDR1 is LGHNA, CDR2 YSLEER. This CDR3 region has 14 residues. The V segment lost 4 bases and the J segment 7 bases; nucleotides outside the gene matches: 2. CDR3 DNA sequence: TGCGCCAGCAGCCTGGGACAGGGGGGTGAAAAACTGTTTTTT. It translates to CASSLGQGGEKLFF.

In DNA, the CDR3 is TGCGCCAGCAGCTTAGGCAGGGGGCGCATCTACGAGCAGTACTTC. This sequence encodes CASSLGRGRIYEQYF. The chain links TRBV5-1 to TRBJ2-7, with TRBD1 identical over 8 bases. V lost 2 bases to trimming and J lost 3 bases; unmatched junction nucleotides: 7. Germline values: CDR1 SGHRS, CDR2 YFSETQ. The CDR3 runs to 15 residues.

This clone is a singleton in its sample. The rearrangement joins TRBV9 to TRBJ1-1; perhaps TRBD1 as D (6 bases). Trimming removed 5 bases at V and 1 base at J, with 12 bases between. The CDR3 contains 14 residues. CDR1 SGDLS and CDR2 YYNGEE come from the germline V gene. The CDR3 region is CASSLDRPNTEAFF. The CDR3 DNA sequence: TGTGCCAGCAGTTTAGACAGGCCGAACACTGAAGCTTTCTTT.

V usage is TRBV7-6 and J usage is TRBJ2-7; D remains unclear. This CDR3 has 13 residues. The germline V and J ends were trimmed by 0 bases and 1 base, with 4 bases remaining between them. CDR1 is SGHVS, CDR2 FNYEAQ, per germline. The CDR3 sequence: CASSLARSYEQYF. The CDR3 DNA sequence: TGTGCCAGCAGCTTAGCAAGGTCCTACGAGCAGTACTTC.

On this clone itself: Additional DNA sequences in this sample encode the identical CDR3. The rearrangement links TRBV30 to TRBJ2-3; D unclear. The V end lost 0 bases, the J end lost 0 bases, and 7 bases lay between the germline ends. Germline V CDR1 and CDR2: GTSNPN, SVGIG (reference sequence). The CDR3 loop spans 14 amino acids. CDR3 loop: CAWSVLGSTDTQYF. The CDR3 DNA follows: TGTGCCTGGAGTGTTCTCGGCAGCACAGATACGCAGTATTTT.

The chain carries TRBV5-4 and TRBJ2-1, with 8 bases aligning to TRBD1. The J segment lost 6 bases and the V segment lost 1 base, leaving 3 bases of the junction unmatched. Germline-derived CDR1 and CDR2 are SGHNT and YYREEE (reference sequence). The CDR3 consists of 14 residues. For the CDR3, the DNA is TGTGCCAGCAGCTTGTCCGGACAGGGCAATGAGCAGTTCTTC. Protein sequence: CASSLSGQGNEQFF.

CDR3 sequence reads: CASSPRQLAGGAEQYF. CDR3 DNA: TGTGCCAGCAGTCCCCGCCAACTAGCGGGGGGGGCCGAGCAGTACTTC. V gene TRBV27 combines with J gene TRBJ2-7; TRBD2 matches at 13 bases. The CDR3 covers 16 residues. Germline V gene sequence: CDR1 MNHEY, CDR2 SMNVEV (reference sequence). V lost 5 bases and J lost 6; bases outside the gene matches: 10.

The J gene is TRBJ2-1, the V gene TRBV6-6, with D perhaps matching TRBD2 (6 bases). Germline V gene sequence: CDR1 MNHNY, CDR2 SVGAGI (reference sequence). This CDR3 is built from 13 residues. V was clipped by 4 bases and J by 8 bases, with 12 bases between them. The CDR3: CASSFTSLDEQFF. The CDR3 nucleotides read TGTGCCAGCAGTTTTACTAGCCTGGATGAGCAGTTCTTC.

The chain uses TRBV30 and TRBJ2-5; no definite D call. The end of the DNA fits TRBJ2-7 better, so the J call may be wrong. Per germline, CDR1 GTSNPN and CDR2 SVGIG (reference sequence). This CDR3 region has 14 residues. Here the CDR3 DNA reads TGTGCCTGGAATTTGGAAGGTTCGTCCTACGAGCAGTACTTC. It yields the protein CAWNLEGSSYEQYF.

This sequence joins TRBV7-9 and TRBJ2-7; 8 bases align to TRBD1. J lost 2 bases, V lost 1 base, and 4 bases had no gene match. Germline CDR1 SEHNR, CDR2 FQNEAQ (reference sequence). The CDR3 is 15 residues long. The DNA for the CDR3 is TGTGCCAGCAGCTTAGGAGACAGGGGTGCCTACGAGCAGTACTTC. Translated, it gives CASSLGDRGAYEQYF.

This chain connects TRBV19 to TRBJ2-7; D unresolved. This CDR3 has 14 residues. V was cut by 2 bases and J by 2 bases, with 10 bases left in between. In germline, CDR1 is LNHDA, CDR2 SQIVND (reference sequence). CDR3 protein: CASSIISRPYEQYF. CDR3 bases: TGTGCCAGTAGTATAATAAGTCGACCCTACGAGCAGTACTTC.

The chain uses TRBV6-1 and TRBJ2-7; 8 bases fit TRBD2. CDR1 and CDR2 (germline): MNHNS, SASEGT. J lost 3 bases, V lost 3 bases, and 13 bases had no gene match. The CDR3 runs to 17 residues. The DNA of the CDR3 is TGTGCCAGCAGTGAGGCTAAGTCTAGGACTAGCATCTACGAGCAGTACTTC. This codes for CASSEAKSRTSIYEQYF.

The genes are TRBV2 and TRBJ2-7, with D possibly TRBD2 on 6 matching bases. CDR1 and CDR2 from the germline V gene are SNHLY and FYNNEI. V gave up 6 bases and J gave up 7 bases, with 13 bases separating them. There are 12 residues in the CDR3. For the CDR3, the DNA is TGTGCCAGCAGCCAGGACGGGGGAGAGCAGTACTTC. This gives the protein CASSQDGGEQYF.

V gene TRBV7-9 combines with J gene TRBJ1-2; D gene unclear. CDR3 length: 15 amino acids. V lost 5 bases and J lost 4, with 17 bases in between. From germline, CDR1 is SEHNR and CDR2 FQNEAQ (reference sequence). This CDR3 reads CASSPSGPEFYGYTF. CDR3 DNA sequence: TGTGCCAGCAGCCCGTCGGGTCCCGAGTTCTATGGCTACACCTTC.

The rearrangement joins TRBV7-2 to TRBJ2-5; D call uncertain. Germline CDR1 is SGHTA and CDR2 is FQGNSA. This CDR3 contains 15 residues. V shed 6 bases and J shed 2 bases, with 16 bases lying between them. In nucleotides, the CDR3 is TGTGCCAGCAGGTCATGGCACAGCCTACAAGAGACCCAGTACTTC. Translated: CASRSWHSLQETQYF.

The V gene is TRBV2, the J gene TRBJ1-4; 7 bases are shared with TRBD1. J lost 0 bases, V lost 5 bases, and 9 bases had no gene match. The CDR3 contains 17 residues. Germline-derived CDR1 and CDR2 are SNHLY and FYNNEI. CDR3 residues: CASSYIMTGSTNEKLFF. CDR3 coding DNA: TGTGCCAGCAGTTATATTATGACAGGGTCAACTAATGAAAAACTGTTTTTT.

In DNA form, the CDR3 reads TGCGCCAGCAGCTTGACGTCTACCGGGGAGCTGTTTTTT. The encoded protein is CASSLTSTGELFF. The chain couples TRBV5-1 to TRBJ2-2; D uncertain. V gave up 1 base and J gave up 5 bases, with 6 bases separating them. The CDR3 loop spans 13 amino acids. Germline V gene sequence: CDR1 SGHRS, CDR2 YFSETQ.

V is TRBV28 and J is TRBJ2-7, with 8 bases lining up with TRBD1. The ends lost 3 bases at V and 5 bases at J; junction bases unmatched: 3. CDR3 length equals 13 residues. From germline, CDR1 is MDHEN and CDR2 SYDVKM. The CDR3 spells CASSLSTGDEQYF. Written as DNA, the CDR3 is TGTGCCAGCAGTTTGTCGACAGGGGACGAGCAGTACTTC.